Each of the 3 T cell receptor beta chains below was sequenced from the same sample in a study of T cells in women clearing cervical HPV infection. The repertoire was sequenced with immunoSEQ multiplex PCR; TCRdb's copy has only in-frame clones and lacks some. The specimen's table records tens of thousands of clones. The sequencing input was blood buffy coat. The receptors were sampled from a woman between 18 and 75 years old with a cervical HPV16 infection that either progressed to CIN3+ or cleared (not recorded which).

Worth noting for this clone: The read finishes 3 residues shy of the CDR3 end, and the germline J gene is used to complete it. The V call is TRBV20-1, the J call TRBJ1-2; unclear D gene. Per germline, CDR1 DFQATT and CDR2 SNEGSKA (reference sequence). The CDR3 runs to 13 residues. V gave up 3 bases and J gave up 4 bases, with 12 bases separating them. The CDR3 loop is CSASAGRPYGYTF. The sequenced part of the CDR3 DNA is TGCAGTGCTAGTGCCGGCAGGCCCTATGGC.

To note about this clone: The read finishes 3 residues shy of the CDR3 end, and the germline J gene is used to complete it. V gene TRBV10-3 combines with J gene TRBJ2-3, with 8 nucleotides matching TRBD1. Germline CDR1 ENHRY, CDR2 SYGVKD. The CDR3 loop spans 13 amino acids. The CDR3 protein is CAMATGEGQPQYF. The CDR3 DNA, read in part, is TGTGCCATGGCGACAGGGGAAGGACAGCCG.

Worth noting for this clone: The read terminates 3 residues before the CDR3 end, so the remaining end is supplied by the germline J gene. This rearrangement joins TRBV18 to TRBJ2-3, with TRBD1 identical over 7 bases. The germline gives CDR1 KGHSH, CDR2 LQKENI. The CDR3 totals 14 residues. The CDR3 loop reads CASSRSPGGETQYF. CDR3 DNA (partial): TGTGCCAGCTCACGATCTCCAGGGGGAGAGACG.